The 2 T cell receptor beta chains given below trace back to one sample, sequenced in a study of cytomegalovirus exposure and HLA in healthy donors. The PCR had 60 Vbeta and 13 Jbeta primers. Method: immunoSEQ multiplex PCR; TCRdb's copy keeps in-frame clones and lacks some. This sample has 110,000 or so clones, with over 75% found just once. Material for sequencing was PBMCs. The source is a man aged 18 to 29 in good health and CMV-seropositive.

In DNA, the CDR3 is TGCGCCAGCAGCCAACAGGGGCACTACGAGCAGTACTTC. Amino acids: CASSQQGHYEQYF. The chain combines TRBV5-1 with TRBJ2-7; 7 nucleotides match TRBD1. Unmatched junction bases numbered 4, after V lost 4 bases and J lost 3 bases. The length of the CDR3 is 13 residues. Germline values: CDR1 SGHRS, CDR2 YFSETQ.

This clone was detected once. The J gene is TRBJ2-7, the V gene TRBV21-1; no check of the table's D call, TRBD1, against the DNA was made. TRBV21-1 is reported as a pseudogene. The CDR3 has 14 amino acids. The CDR3 reads CASSRQGFSYEQYF. The CDR3 DNA reads as TGTGCCAGCAGCCGACAGGGATTCTCCTACGAGCAGTACTTC.